This TCR beta chain was captured in a study of shared clonotypes between healthy human individuals. Study observations and caveats: Shared clonotypes across all four donors exceeded non-shared ones in generation probability. Estimated richness values were generally larger in naive subsets than in memory subsets.

As to this clone: Its cognate antigen is unknown.

Germline lookup yields CDR1 SGHRS and CDR2 YFSETQ. This CDR3 contains 15 residues. V dropped 0 bases and J dropped 6 bases, with 16 bases sitting between them. When replicate PCRs were run on sorted subsets, they used 200 ng DNA, some 30,000 T cell genomes. Here immunoSEQ multiplex PCR was the method, and the copy in TCRdb shows in-frame clones only, minus some. The table lists about 2.5 million clones, roughly 92% of them singletons. The chain couples TRBV5-1 to TRBJ2-7; D is possibly TRBD1 or TRBD2 (6 bases each). Sequenced input: naive CD4+ T cells from PBMCs. Subset defined: CD45RA+ positively selected. The sequence derives from a man aged 18 to 35 in good health. Some clones in this sample may be carry-over from other donors' samples. This chain's CDR3 is CASSLVSGARGEQYF. The CDR3 DNA reads TGCGCCAGCAGCTTGGTGTCGGGGGCGCGTGGCGAGCAGTACTTC.